This record looks at one T cell receptor (beta chain) sequence and its context. Its antigen is still unknown. Clones were sequenced by immunoSEQ multiplex PCR, and TCRdb holds only the in-frame ones, with some missing. The sample carries around 2.5 million clones, approximately 93% recorded once. V was pared by 0 bases and J by 6 bases, with 6 bases of the junction left unmatched. Germline assignment: CDR1 SGDLS and CDR2 YYNGEE. The CDR3 extends over 16 amino acids. This entry comes from a study of shared clonotypes between healthy human individuals. In the study overall: Per donor, CD8 memory used one plate, CD8 naive used two, CD4 memory used three and CD4 naive used three.

Overall study findings and caveats: With a few donors compared, roughly 5% of naive CD4 clonotypes were shared. Estimated richness was generally greater in naive than memory subsets.

A split of CD4+ cells into CD45RA+ naive and CD45RA-negative memory subsets was performed. The specimen was naive CD4+ T cells from PBMCs. Specified subset: CD45RA+ positively selected. The chain carries TRBV9 and TRBJ1-4; TRBD1 aligns across 9 bases. The receptor was isolated from a man younger than 30 in good health. Some clones in this sample may be carry-over from other donors' samples. In DNA, the CDR3 is TGTGCCAGCAGCGTAGGGGGGACAGGGCAAGATGAAAAACTGTTTTTT. Protein product: CASSVGGTGQDEKLFF.